This section outlines one T cell receptor (beta chain) sequence together with its context. TCRdb's copy holds only in-frame clones and misses some; the assay was immunoSEQ multiplex PCR. The sample consists of tens of thousands of clones, 94% of them appearing once. This sample is drawn from a study of cytomegalovirus exposure and HLA in healthy donors. Trimming removed 3 bases from V and 0 bases from J, with 14 bases in between. Germline V gene sequence: CDR1 GTSNPN, CDR2 SVGIG (reference sequence). This CDR3 spans 16 amino acids. The sequence was obtained from a man between 18 and 29 years old in good health and CMV-seropositive. The sequencing input was PBMCs. This chain uses TRBV30 with TRBJ2-2, with D tentatively TRBD2 (6 bases). CDR3 sequence reads: CAWSFALASNTGELFF. DNA of the CDR3: TGTGCCTGGAGCTTCGCCCTAGCGTCGAACACCGGGGAGCTGTTTTTT.